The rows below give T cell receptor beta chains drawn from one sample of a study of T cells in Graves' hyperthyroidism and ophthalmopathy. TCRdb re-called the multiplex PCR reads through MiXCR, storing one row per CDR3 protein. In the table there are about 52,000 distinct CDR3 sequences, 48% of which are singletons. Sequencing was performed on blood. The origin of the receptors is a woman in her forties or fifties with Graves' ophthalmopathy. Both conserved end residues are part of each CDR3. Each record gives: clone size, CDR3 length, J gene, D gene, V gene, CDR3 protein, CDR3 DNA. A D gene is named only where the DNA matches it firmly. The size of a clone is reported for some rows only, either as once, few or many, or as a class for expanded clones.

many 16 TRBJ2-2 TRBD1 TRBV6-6 CASSLRDSRTPGELFF TGTGCCAGCAGTCTCCGGGACAGTAGAACGCCCGGGGAGCTGTTTTTT
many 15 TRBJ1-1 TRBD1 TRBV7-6 CASRDRGYGIGEAFF TGTGCCAGCAGAGACAGGGGCTATGGTATTGGTGAAGCTTTCTTT
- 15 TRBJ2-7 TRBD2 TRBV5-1 CASGLGAAGDYEQYF TGCGCCAGCGGCTTGGGGGCAGCGGGGGACTACGAGCAGTACTTC
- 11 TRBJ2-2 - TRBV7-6 CASSPQRELFF TGTGCCAGCAGCCCACAGCGGGAGCTGTTTTTT
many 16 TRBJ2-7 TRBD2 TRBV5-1 CASSLVERGPAYEQYF TGCGCCAGCAGCTTGGTGGAGCGGGGGCCCGCCTACGAGCAGTACTTC
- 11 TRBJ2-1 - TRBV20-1 CSARLGVEQFF TGCAGTGCTAGACTTGGGGTAGAGCAGTTCTTC
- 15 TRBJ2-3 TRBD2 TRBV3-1 CASSHLAGGPDTQYF TGTGCCAGCAGCCATCTAGCGGGGGGTCCAGATACGCAGTATTTT
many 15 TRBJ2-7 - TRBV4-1 CASSQVLDSIYEQYF TGCGCCAGCAGCCAAGTACTCGACTCGATATACGAGCAGTACTTC
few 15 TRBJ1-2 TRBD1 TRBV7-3 CASSPNGQAGYGYTF TGTGCCAGCAGCCCTAACGGACAGGCGGGCTATGGCTACACCTTC
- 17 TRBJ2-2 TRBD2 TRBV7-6 CASSSRLAGGNTGELFF TGTGCCAGCAGCAGTCGACTAGCGGGGGGAAACACCGGGGAGCTGTTTTTT
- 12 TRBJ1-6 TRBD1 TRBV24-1 CATRDRGSPLHF TGTGCCACCCGGGACAGGGGTTCACCCCTCCACTTT
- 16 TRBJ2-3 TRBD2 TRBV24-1 CATSGTSGSWADTQYF TGTGCCACCAGTGGGACTAGCGGGAGTTGGGCAGATACGCAGTATTTT
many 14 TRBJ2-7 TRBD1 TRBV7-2 CASSSQGGNYEQYF TGTGCCAGCAGCTCACAGGGGGGAAACTACGAGCAGTACTTC
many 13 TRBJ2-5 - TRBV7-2 CASSPELNQPQYF TGTGCCAGCAGTCCGGAACTCAATCAGCCCCAGTACTTC
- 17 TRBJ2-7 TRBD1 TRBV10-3 CAISESTLQGPTYEQYF TGTGCCATCAGTGAGTCGACGCTACAGGGGCCAACCTACGAGCAGTACTTC
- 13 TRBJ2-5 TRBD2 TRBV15 CATLGLAGETQYF TGTGCCACCCTTGGACTAGCGGGAGAGACCCAGTACTTC
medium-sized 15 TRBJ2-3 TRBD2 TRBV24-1 CATSDRRERGDTQYF TGTGCCACCAGTGATCGACGAGAGCGGGGAGATACGCAGTATTTT
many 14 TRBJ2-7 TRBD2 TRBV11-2 CASSLEAGVPLRYF TGTGCCAGCAGCTTGGAAGCGGGAGTCCCTCTCAGGTACTTC
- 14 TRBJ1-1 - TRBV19 CASSGTRQLRAAFF TGTGCCAGTAGTGGGACCAGACAGTTGAGGGCAGCTTTCTTT
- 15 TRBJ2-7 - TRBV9 CASSVASGTGYEQYF TGTGCCAGCAGCGTAGCTAGCGGGACAGGGTACGAGCAGTACTTC
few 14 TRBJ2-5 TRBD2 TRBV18 CASSQGERGETQYF TGTGCCAGCTCACAAGGGGAGCGGGGAGAGACCCAGTACTTC
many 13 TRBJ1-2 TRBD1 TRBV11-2 CASKLTGGWGYTF TGTGCCAGCAAACTAACAGGGGGCTGGGGCTACACCTTC
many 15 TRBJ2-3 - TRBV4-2 CASSQEGGRTDTQYF TGTGCCAGCAGCCAAGAGGGGGGTAGAACAGATACGCAGTATTTT
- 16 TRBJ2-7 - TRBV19 CASSIGKPENSYEQYF TGTGCCAGTAGTATAGGTAAGCCCGAAAACTCCTACGAGCAGTACTTC
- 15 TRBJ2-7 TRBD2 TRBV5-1 CASSATSGGLYEQYF TGCGCCAGCAGCGCGACTAGCGGGGGGCTCTACGAGCAGTACTTC
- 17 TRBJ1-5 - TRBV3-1 CASSQHRAGYSNQPQHF TGTGCCAGCAGCCAACACCGGGCGGGGTATAGCAATCAGCCCCAGCATTTT
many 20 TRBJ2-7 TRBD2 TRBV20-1 CSARDDGGLAGGRLRAEQYF TGCAGTGCTAGAGATGACGGGGGGCTAGCGGGAGGGCGGCTGAGGGCCGAGCAGTACTTC
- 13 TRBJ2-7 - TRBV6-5 CASNTGTDYEQYF TGTGCCAGCAACACCGGGACTGACTACGAGCAGTACTTC
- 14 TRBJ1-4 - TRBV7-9 CASSQAFSGVKLFF TGTGCCAGCAGTCAAGCTTTTAGCGGGGTAAAACTGTTTTTT
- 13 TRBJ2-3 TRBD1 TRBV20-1 CSAKQGATDTQYF TGCAGTGCAAAACAGGGGGCCACAGATACGCAGTATTTT
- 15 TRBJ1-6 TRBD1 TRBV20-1 CSATAGQAYNSSLHF TGTAGTGCAACTGCCGGACAGGCCTATAATTCATCCCTCCACTTT
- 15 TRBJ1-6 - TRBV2 CASSTGTFLSSPLHF TGTGCCAGCAGCACTGGGACCTTTCTGAGCTCACCCCTCCACTTT
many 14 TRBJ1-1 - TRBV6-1 CASRASGSWTEAFF TGTGCCAGCAGGGCGAGTGGGAGTTGGACTGAAGCTTTCTTT
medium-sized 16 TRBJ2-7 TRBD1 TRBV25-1 CASSTYEPGQGGEQYF TGTGCCAGCAGCACCTATGAACCGGGACAGGGAGGAGAGCAGTACTTC
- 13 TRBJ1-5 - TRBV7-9 CASSLGDRQTQHF TGTGCCAGCAGCTTAGGGGATAGACAGACCCAGCATTTT
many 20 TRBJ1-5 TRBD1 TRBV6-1 CASSEGPGGVLGGDNQPQHF TGTGCCAGCAGTGAAGGCCCCGGCGGGGTGTTAGGGGGCGACAATCAGCCCCAGCATTTT
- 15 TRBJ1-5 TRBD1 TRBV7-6 CASSTTGGVGQPQHF TGTGCCAGCAGCACGACAGGGGGCGTTGGGCAGCCCCAGCATTTT
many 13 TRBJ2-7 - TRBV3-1 CASSPGGVGEQYF TGTGCCAGCAGCCCAGGTGGTGTTGGCGAGCAGTACTTC
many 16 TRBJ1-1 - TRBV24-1 CATSDAGGGGYTEAFF TGTGCCACCAGTGATGCCGGCGGGGGGGGGTACACTGAAGCTTTCTTT
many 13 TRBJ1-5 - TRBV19 CASSIDLQEPQHF TGTGCCAGTAGTATAGACCTACAGGAGCCCCAGCATTTT
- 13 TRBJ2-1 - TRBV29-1 CSSLFGRVDEQFF TGCAGCAGTTTATTCGGCAGGGTTGATGAGCAGTTCTTC
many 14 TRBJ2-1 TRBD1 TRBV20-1 CSADKGGRVGEQFF TGCAGTGCTGACAAAGGGGGCAGGGTCGGTGAGCAGTTCTTC
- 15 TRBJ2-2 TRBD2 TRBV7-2 CASSLAGGPNGELFF TGTGCCAGCAGCCTAGCGGGAGGGCCAAACGGGGAGCTGTTTTTT
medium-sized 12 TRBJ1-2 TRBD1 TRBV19 CASRDRGYGYTF TGTGCCAGTAGGGACAGGGGCTATGGCTACACCTTC
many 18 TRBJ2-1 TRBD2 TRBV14 CASSQDGSWRGGQNEQFF TGTGCCAGCAGCCAAGACGGCAGTTGGCGGGGGGGCCAGAATGAGCAGTTCTTC
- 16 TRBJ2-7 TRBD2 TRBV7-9 CASSLESSGGPYEQYF TGTGCCAGCAGCTTGGAGTCTAGCGGGGGCCCGTACGAGCAGTACTTC
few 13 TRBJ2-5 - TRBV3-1 CAAAKTLQETQYF TGTGCCGCGGCCAAAACCCTGCAAGAGACCCAGTACTTC
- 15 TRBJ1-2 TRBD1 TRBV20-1 CSARAGTGGAYGYTF TGCAGTGCTAGGGCGGGGACAGGGGGCGCTTATGGCTACACCTTC
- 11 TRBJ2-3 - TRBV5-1 CASSSSGGRYF TGCGCCAGCAGCTCTTCAGGGGGGCGGTATTTT
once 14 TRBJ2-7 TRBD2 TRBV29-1 CSVVGTSGNHEQYF TGCAGCGTTGTCGGGACTAGCGGGAACCACGAGCAGTACTTC
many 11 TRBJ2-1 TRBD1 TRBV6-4 CAGQGGNEQFF TGTGCCGGACAGGGGGGCAATGAGCAGTTCTTC
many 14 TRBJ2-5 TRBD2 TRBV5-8 CASSTRGNQETQYF TGTGCCAGCAGCACGCGGGGGAACCAAGAGACCCAGTACTTC
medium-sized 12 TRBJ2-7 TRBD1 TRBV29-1 CRGQGPSYEQYF TGCAGGGGACAGGGACCCTCCTACGAGCAGTACTTC